This T cell receptor (beta chain) was identified in a study of tumor and adjacent non-tumor tissue in lung cancer. Overall study context: Stage I to III disease affected about ten men and roughly 5 women aged roughly 30 to 76. Study-wide results and caveats: Top 100 clones took a larger repertoire share in normal lung.

RNA was extracted from bulk tissue without any cell sorting. Three rounds of nested PCR, following a modified ARM-PCR protocol, produced the TCRbeta library. TCRdb itself ran the multiplex PCR reads through MiXCR, one entry per CDR3 protein. The sample yields approximately 130,000 distinct CDR3 sequences, approximately 71% seen once. The length of the CDR3 is 14 residues. CDR1 SGHAT and CDR2 FQNNGV come from the germline V gene. Concerning this clonotype itself: Its antigen is unknown. The junction departs from the called germline gene at one end, perhaps through a read error.

The V gene is TRBV11-2, the J gene TRBJ2-2, with D possibly TRBD2 on 5 matching bases. The sequence derives from a young man with non-small cell lung cancer. Material: lung tumor tissue. Written as DNA, the CDR3 is TGTGCCAGCAACTTAGGGCCGAACACCGGGAAGCTGTTTTTT. Translation gives CASNLGPNTGKLFF.